One TCR beta chain is described in this entry. Its specific antigen is unknown. Within one base of it there is no much larger clone, and no base qualities were kept. This record belongs to a study of Ad26.COV2.S vaccination and SARS-CoV-2 variants (dated by TCRdb to the early 2020s). Looking at the study overall: Donors in the vaccine arm were drawn from COV1001, a multicentre, randomized, double-blind, placebo-controlled phase I-IIa trial testing Ad26.COV2.S in healthy adults. TCRbeta repertoire sequencing was used to assess the specificity and breadth of SARS-CoV-2-reactive T cell receptors after Ad26.COV2.S vaccination. Investigators remained blinded to trial group allocation during experiments and outcome assessment. A total of around 32 samples were included in the TCR-sequenced set, comprising about 20 Ad26.COV2.S vaccine recipients, 5 placebo recipients and 8 SARS-CoV-2 convalescent individuals. Participants in the trial were split at random into five groups of five each, receiving low-dose or high-dose Ad26.COV2.S once or twice, or else placebo on both occasions. Ad26.COV2.S was administered intramuscularly at a dose of 5x10^10 or 1x10^11 viral particles, either as one shot or as two shots given 56 days apart. Overall results and qualifications from the work: The study was not powered to compare responses between vaccine doses or regimens. Ad26.COV2.S recipients had higher spike-specific TCR breadth than placebo recipients (P = 0.0014). It was noted by the authors that total T cell responses may have been underestimated by the TCR breadth and depth analyses. Vaccine and placebo recipients had similar non-spike TCR breadth, a finding consistent with the vaccine containing only spike. After vaccination, substantial breadth of spike-specific CD8+ and CD4+ T cell responses was reported.

Trimmed from V: 0 bases; trimmed from J: 0 bases; junction bases lacking a gene match: 2. CDR1 and CDR2 were assigned from the germline V gene as LGHNA and YSLEER. The CDR3 numbers 17 residues from cysteine through phenylalanine. The retained sequence is limited to the CDR3, 51 bases, with the frame set at the first base. The immunoSEQ Assay was used to sequence TCRbeta CDR3 regions. After extraction, genomic DNA underwent amplification by bias-controlled multiplex PCR, followed by high-throughput sequencing. Per the source publication's procedure: To quantify the absolute abundance of every unique TCRbeta CDR3 region, sequences were collapsed and filtered. T cell fraction was estimated by normalization of TCRbeta template counts to usable DNA, with usable DNA being measured through amplification of reference genes present in all nucleated cells. Repertoire TCRs were annotated as SARS-CoV-2-specific when V gene, CDR3 amino acid sequence and J gene were exactly matched to a known reactive TCR set. The reference SARS-CoV-2 TCR set was obtained from MIRA and was filtered for enrichment in COVID-19-positive ImmuneCODE repertoires, whereby public or cross-reactive TCRs were removed. Drawing on the MIRA antigens, annotated TCRs were analysed further at the level of specific ORF or position within ORF. Breadth was defined as annotated unique rearrangements over total unique productive rearrangements; depth was the summed frequency of those rearrangements. Two-sided Wilcoxon rank-sum tests were used to compare TCR breadth between groups. In its TCRdb copy, this immuneACCESS table keeps in-frame sequences only and misses some clones. Where compared with another copy, unresolved V genes explain less than half of these, and the others have no known cause. V and J calls and clone size are those listed in that table; D and trimming were worked out from the DNA. This sample has roughly 500,000 clones in its table, and approximately 88% of those were observed once. The ten largest clones add up to roughly 13% of the sample.

This specimen's treatment or condition label, interpreted: 15 to 20 received Ad26.COV2.S at low or high dose, single or two shots; about 5 received placebo; per-sample allocation not given. Repertoires of vaccine and placebo recipients were sequenced from samples collected on day 63 after the first injection. In Cohort 1b, about 27 adults aged 18-55 years were enrolled at a single site in Boston, USA, between 29 July and 7 August 2020. As a vaccine, Ad26.COV2.S was a replication-incompetent adenovirus type 26 vector that expressed a prefusion-stabilized SARS-CoV-2 spike protein derived from the original Wuhan strain.

The sequence was collected from a person aged 18 to 59 who received the Ad26.COV2.S COVID-19 vaccine or a placebo. The sequence links TRBV4-3 to TRBJ2-2; TRBD1 agrees with 9 junctional bases. The sequenced sample was peripheral blood, obtained in a trial of Ad26.COV2.S vaccine versus placebo. Here is the DNA: TGCGCCAGCAGCCAAGAGCGGACAGGGGCGAACACCGGGGAGCTGTTTTTT. The encoded protein is CASSQERTGANTGELFF.